These 2 T cell receptor beta chains share one sample of origin, sequenced in a study of CD8 T cells in Susac syndrome. With random hexamers, about 0.45 to 1 ug RNA was reverse transcribed. TCRdb re-analysed the immunoSEQ multiplex PCR reads in MiXCR, keeping a single row per CDR3 protein. The table shows 150,000 to 200,000 distinct CDR3 sequences, with about 93% occurring only once. Sequenced material: CD4+ T cells from PBMCs. The receptors were gathered from a human donor in good health.

The genes are TRBV25-1 and TRBJ2-7, with D uncertain. Germline CDR1 reads MGHDK; CDR2 reads SYGVNS. V lost 2 bases and J 3 bases, leaving 2 bases between the germline ends. This CDR3 is 11 amino acids long. In DNA form, the CDR3 reads TGTGCCAGCAGTGAAAACTACGAGCAGTACTTC. Protein sequence: CASSENYEQYF.

The rearrangement joins TRBV7-2 to TRBJ2-1, with 10 bases matching TRBD1. V lost 5 bases to trimming and J lost 8 bases; unmatched junction nucleotides: 12. Germline V gene data show CDR1 as SGHTA and CDR2 as FQGNSA. This CDR3 has 16 amino acids. CDR3 in amino acids: CASSALPRQGADEQFF. The DNA of the CDR3 is TGTGCCAGCAGCGCCCTCCCCCGACAGGGGGCCGATGAGCAGTTCTTC.